Below, 26 T cell receptor beta chains from the same sample are listed, as sequenced in a study of T cell responses to AZD1222 COVID-19 vaccine. Measured with immunoSEQ multiplex PCR; TCRdb has only the in-frame clones, and not every one. The sample lists about 86,000 clones; about nine tenths were seen once. Material: peripheral blood, obtained 28 days after the second AZD1222 dose. The receptor source for this set is an adult who received the AZD1222 COVID-19 vaccine.

The J gene is TRBJ1-6, the V gene TRBV6-2 or TRBV6-3, with no clear D. This CDR3 comprises 16 residues. Germline CDR1 is MNHEY and CDR2 is SVGEGT. Trimming took 6 bases from V and 0 from J, leaving 12 bases between them. The CDR3 here is CASSPEMSSYNSPLHF. Here the CDR3 DNA reads TGTGCCAGCAGCCCAGAGATGAGCTCCTATAATTCACCCCTCCACTTT.

The chain has TRBV2 and TRBJ2-3; D perhaps matches TRBD1 (6 bases). V gave up 2 bases and J gave up 2 bases, with 11 bases separating them. Germline CDR1 is SNHLY and CDR2 is FYNNEI. This CDR3 contains 15 residues. In DNA, the CDR3 is TGTGCCAGCAGTGAAAACAGGGAAGACACAGATACGCAGTATTTT. Translating it yields CASSENREDTDTQYF. Full variable domain (remainder filled in from reference TRBV2 and TRBJ2-3): EPEVTQTPSHQVTQMGQEVILRCVPISNHLYFYWYRQILGQKVEFLVSFYNNEISEKSEIFDDQFSVERPDGSNFTLKIRSTKLEDSAMYFCASSENREDTDTQYFGPGTRLTVL.

The chain recombines TRBV7-9 with TRBJ2-1; maybe TRBD2 (6 bases). This CDR3 is 15 amino acids long. Trimming removed 7 bases from V and 0 bases from J, with 13 bases in between. Germline CDR1 reads SEHNR; CDR2 reads FQNEAQ (reference sequence). CDR3 in amino acids: CASIPSGGSYNEQFF. The CDR3 DNA is TGTGCCAGCATCCCGTCCGGGGGCTCCTACAATGAGCAGTTCTTC.

The gene calls are TRBV4-2 and TRBJ2-5; a possible D gene is TRBD1 (5 bases). The germline V gene has CDR1 LGHNA and CDR2 YNFKEQ. CDR3 size: 14 residues. V gave up 0 bases and J gave up 4 bases, with 9 bases separating them. CDR3 in amino acids: CASSQDRGTETQYF. CDR3 coding DNA: TGTGCCAGCAGCCAAGATAGGGGAACAGAGACCCAGTACTTC.

This chain joins TRBV28 and TRBJ1-4, with D uncertain. Germline CDR1 is MDHEN and CDR2 is SYDVKM. Between the trimmed V and J ends, which lost 5 bases and 8 bases, there was a span of 15 bases. There are 14 residues in the CDR3. Written as DNA, the CDR3 is TGTGCCAGCAGTCTCCCTGCTCGAGGCGAAAAACTGTTTTTT. This sequence encodes CASSLPARGEKLFF.

V usage is TRBV7-2 and J usage is TRBJ2-5; D is tentatively TRBD1 or TRBD2 (5 bases each). The V gene lost 0 bases and the J gene lost 2 bases, with 10 bases spanning the gap. Germline V CDR1 and CDR2: SGHTA, FQGNSA. The CDR3 has 15 amino acids. As DNA, the CDR3 is TGTGCCAGCAGCTTAGCCGGGACCGATCAAGAGACCCAGTACTTC. Its protein product is CASSLAGTDQETQYF.

The genes are TRBV10-3 and TRBJ2-7; D not resolved. The germline CDR1 and CDR2 sequences are ENHRY and SYGVKD. V was shortened by 1 base and J by 0 bases, with 4 bases between the two germline ends. The CDR3 consists of 13 residues. The CDR3 coding sequence is TGTGCCATCAGTGAGTTGAGCTCCTACGAGCAGTACTTC. As protein: CAISELSSYEQYF.

This chain uses TRBV7-8 with TRBJ2-5, with D possibly being TRBD1 or TRBD2 (6 bases each). The CDR3 runs to 18 residues. Trimming took off 4 bases at V and 1 base at J, with 22 bases between the two ends. Per the germline V gene, CDR1 is SGHVS and CDR2 is FQNEAQ. The chain's CDR3 is CASSYHPRGARSQETQYF. The CDR3 nucleotides read TGTGCCAGCAGCTACCACCCGAGGGGGGCGCGGTCCCAAGAGACCCAGTACTTC.

The genes are TRBV7-2 and TRBJ2-5; 9 bases match TRBD1. Germline lookup yields CDR1 SGHTA and CDR2 FQGNSA. Trimming removed 6 bases from V and 5 bases from J; junction bases left unmatched: 19. CDR3 size: 18 residues. The CDR3 coding sequence is TGTGCCAGCAGTCCCACGGGACAGGGCTGGCGGGGCGTGGAGACCCAGTACTTC. Translating it yields CASSPTGQGWRGVETQYF. Combining the CDR3 with reference TRBV7-2 and TRBJ2-5 gives the whole variable domain GAGVSQSPSNKVTEKGKDVELRCDPISGHTALYWYRQSLGQGLEFLIYFQGNSAPDKSGLPSDRFSAERTGGSVSTLTIQRTQQEDSAVYLCASSPTGQGWRGVETQYFGPGTRLLVL.

This rearrangement joins TRBV18 to TRBJ2-5, with TRBD2 as a possible D gene (6 bases). Trimming cost V 3 bases and J 2 bases, with 7 bases left between them. CDR1 and CDR2 (germline): KGHSH, LQKENI. The CDR3 loop spans 13 amino acids. CDR3 nucleotide sequence: TGTGCCAGCTCACCGGGACTTCAAGAGACCCAGTACTTC. As protein: CASSPGLQETQYF. Based on the CDR3 plus reference TRBV18 and TRBJ2-5, the full variable domain is NAGVMQNPRHLVRRRGQEARLRCSPMKGHSHVYWYRQLPEEGLKFMVYLQKENIIDESGMPKERFSAEFPKEGPSILRIQQVVRGDSAAYFCASSPGLQETQYFGPGTRLLVL.

The rearrangement uses TRBV11-3 and TRBJ2-2; D not certain. The CDR3 extends over 17 amino acids. Trimming pared 5 bases from V and 3 bases from J, leaving 19 bases between. Germline lookup yields CDR1 SGHNT and CDR2 YENEEA. The CDR3 protein is CASSPLLGITDTGELFF. The DNA for the CDR3 is TGTGCCAGCAGCCCTCTTCTGGGGATCACGGACACCGGGGAGCTGTTTTTT.

The J gene is TRBJ2-5, the V gene TRBV24-1; 8 bases fit TRBD2. Per the germline V gene, CDR1 is KGHDR and CDR2 is SFDVKD. The CDR3 sequence is 17 residues long. With 0 bases clipped from V and 1 base from J, the junction kept 6 bases outside the gene matches. The CDR3 region is CATSDLAGGEVQETQYF. The CDR3 DNA is TGTGCCACCAGTGATTTGGCGGGGGGCGAGGTCCAAGAGACCCAGTACTTC.

The chain recombines TRBV2 with TRBJ2-3; D call uncertain. This CDR3 region has 14 residues. Germline V gives CDR1 SNHLY, CDR2 FYNNEI. V shed 6 bases and J shed 3 bases, with 13 bases lying between them. The CDR3, as DNA: TGTGCCAGCAGACTGCGAATCGAGACAGATACGCAGTATTTT. It codes for CASRLRIETDTQYF.

This chain's CDR3 is CSVEDPGQDYGYTF. DNA of the CDR3: TGCAGCGTTGAAGATCCGGGACAGGATTATGGCTACACCTTC. V is TRBV29-1 and J is TRBJ1-2; 8 positions match TRBD1. Germline V gene data show CDR1 as SQVTM and CDR2 as ANQGSEA. The CDR3 contains 14 residues. Unmatched junction bases numbered 5, after V lost 0 bases and J lost 5 bases.

This clone showed up just a few times. The rearrangement links TRBV11-2 to TRBJ2-1; D is perhaps TRBD2 (6 bases). With 7 bases removed from V and 4 bases from J, the gap between germline ends came to 17 bases. This CDR3 has 15 residues. Germline CDR1 is SGHAT and CDR2 is FQNNGV. The CDR3 sequence: CASTLGGADYNEQFF. The CDR3 nucleotides are TGTGCCAGCACCCTAGGAGGGGCCGATTACAATGAGCAGTTCTTC.

V gene TRBV4-3 combines with J gene TRBJ2-7, with D maybe TRBD2 (5 bases). The CDR3 has 15 residues. Germline assignment: CDR1 LGHNA and CDR2 YSLEER. V was trimmed by 0 bases and J by 1 base, leaving 10 bases between them. The CDR3 here is CASSQEEAGSYEQYF. CDR3 coding DNA: TGCGCCAGCAGCCAAGAGGAGGCAGGATCCTACGAGCAGTACTTC.

This rearrangement joins TRBV6-5 to TRBJ2-3; TRBD2 aligns across 12 bases. The CDR3 consists of 16 residues. Unmatched junction bases numbered 3, after V lost 4 bases and J lost 1 base. Germline loops: CDR1 MNHEY, CDR2 SVGAGI. Written as DNA, the CDR3 is TGTGCCAGCAGTTCCGGACTAGCGGGGCGCACAGATACGCAGTATTTT. Translating it yields CASSSGLAGRTDTQYF.

The V and J genes are TRBV28 and TRBJ1-2; the D is unclear. Germline CDR1 reads MDHEN; CDR2 reads SYDVKM. Trimming removed 7 bases at V and 11 bases at J, with 17 bases between. The CDR3 consists of 12 residues. This CDR3 reads CASTEGSSGYTF. The CDR3 DNA follows: TGTGCCAGCACCGAAGGAAGTAGTGGGTACACCTTC.

V usage is TRBV27 and J usage is TRBJ1-3; 7 bases align to TRBD1. CDR3 length equals 14 residues. Per the germline V gene, CDR1 is MNHEY and CDR2 is SMNVEV (reference sequence). Unmatched junction bases numbered 3, after V lost 6 bases and J lost 1 base. CDR3 sequence: CASSLTGSGNTIYF. In nucleotides, the CDR3 is TGTGCCAGCAGCTTGACAGGGTCTGGAAACACCATATATTTT.

This sequence joins TRBV7-9 and TRBJ1-2, with no clear D. This CDR3 comprises 14 residues. Germline assignment: CDR1 SEHNR and CDR2 FQNEAQ (reference sequence). V was shortened by 2 bases and J by 1 base, with 8 bases between the two germline ends. The chain's CDR3 is CASSLQLDNYGYTF. For the CDR3, the DNA is TGTGCCAGCAGCTTACAACTCGATAACTATGGCTACACCTTC.

The chain joins TRBV18 to TRBJ2-7; D not resolved. The V gene lost 3 bases and the J gene lost 0 bases, with 6 bases spanning the gap. The germline gives CDR1 KGHSH, CDR2 LQKENI. The CDR3 is made up of 13 amino acids. CDR3 coding DNA: TGTGCCAGCTCACCGGGTCGCTCCTACGAGCAGTACGTC. Its protein product is CASSPGRSYEQYV.

This sequence joins TRBV4-1 and TRBJ1-4; TRBD1 matches 8 bases. This CDR3 spans 16 amino acids. The junction had 9 bases not matched to a gene; V was cut back by 1 base and J by 8 bases. Germline V CDR1 and CDR2: MGHRA, YSYEKL. The CDR3 DNA reads as TGCGCCAGCAGCCAAGCCGCGACAGGGGTGGGGGAAAAACTGTTTTTT. Its translation is CASSQAATGVGEKLFF.

The rearrangement uses TRBV11-2 and TRBJ2-2; possibly TRBD1 or TRBD2 for D (5 bases each). The V gene lost 2 bases and the J gene lost 1 base, with 8 bases spanning the gap. This CDR3 has 15 residues. The germline gives CDR1 SGHAT, CDR2 FQNNGV. The DNA for the CDR3 is TGTGCCAGCAGCTTACCGGGACGGAACACCGGGGAGCTGTTTTTT. Encoded protein: CASSLPGRNTGELFF.

Here the CDR3 DNA reads TGTGCCAGCAGTTTGCCCCAGGGGGCGGTTTCACCCCTCCACTTT. It encodes CASSLPQGAVSPLHF. The chain uses TRBV28 and TRBJ1-6; 8 bases are shared with TRBD1. This CDR3 is built from 15 residues. V trimming: 3 bases; J trimming: 9 bases; junction bases outside the gene matches: 7. The germline V gene has CDR1 MDHEN and CDR2 SYDVKM.

The genes are TRBV23-1 and TRBJ1-1, with unresolved D. TRBV23-1 is given ORF status, its function remaining uncertain. V dropped 0 bases and J dropped 4 bases, with 12 bases sitting between them. The CDR3 runs to 15 residues. CDR3 sequence reads: CASSQSAGSVTEAFF. The CDR3 region has the DNA TGCGCCAGCAGTCAATCGGCGGGGTCGGTCACTGAAGCTTTCTTT.

The chain joins TRBV7-8 to TRBJ1-1, with TRBD1 matching 8 bases. Trimming at V came to 0 bases and at J to 4 bases, leaving 4 bases not matched to a gene. The CDR3 consists of 15 residues. Per the germline V gene, CDR1 is SGHVS and CDR2 is FQNEAQ. This chain's CDR3 is CASSLAQGAFTEAFF. Here the CDR3 DNA reads TGTGCCAGCAGCTTAGCGCAGGGGGCATTCACTGAAGCTTTCTTT.